What follows is one T cell receptor (beta chain) and its context. The antigen remains unidentified. The source of the sample is a study of immune evolution from preneoplasia to lung adenocarcinoma. Patients had resection in Japan or China between about 2013 and 2017. Study-wide results and limits: Later-stage lesions appeared to have more T cells, more diversity, less clonality. Normal lung had the highest top T cell clone frequencies.

The table came from immunoSEQ multiplex PCR; TCRdb's copy has only in-frame clones and leaves some out. The data contain around 2,300 clones, 60% to 85% of them singletons. This CDR3 spans 12 amino acids. CDR1 and CDR2 (germline): MNHEY, SVGAGI. Unmatched junction bases numbered 1, after V lost 6 bases and J lost 6 bases. V usage is TRBV6-5 and J usage is TRBJ1-2, with 10 positions matching TRBD1. Sequenced material: FFPE adjacent normal lung tissue. The receptor was derived from a person aged 55-80 years with lung adenocarcinoma. The CDR3: CASRGTGDGYTF. The DNA of the CDR3 is TGTGCCAGCAGGGGGACAGGGGATGGCTACACCTTC.